A selection of T cell receptor beta chains follows, all from one sample in a study of T cell changes during pregnancy in multiple sclerosis. Measured with immunoSEQ multiplex PCR; TCRdb has only the in-frame clones, and not every one. The data contain tens of thousands of clones, approximately 92% of them singletons. Source: peripheral blood, taken in the third trimester of pregnancy. The receptors originated from a female donor in good health, enrolled as a control in a pregnancy study. Each CDR3 is given with its conserved first and last residue. Each record gives: V gene, J gene, clone size, CDR3 protein. Clone size is not always given. Where it is, it says once, few, many or a class for expanded clones.

>TRBV16|TRBJ2-1|.
CASSQWTKYNEQFF
>TRBV11-2|TRBJ2-3|.
CASSLQLAASTDTQYF
>TRBV18|TRBJ2-2|.
CASSQLAGGTANTGELFF
>TRBV5-8|TRBJ2-5|.
CASRQLGAGGGETQYF
>TRBV4-1|TRBJ2-7|.
CASSETGVYEQYF
>TRBV6-6|TRBJ2-5|once
CASSYSIRGETQYF
>TRBV6-1|TRBJ2-7|.
CASSETRMEQYF
>TRBV5-6|TRBJ2-2|.
CASSLWLAGAGELFF
>TRBV15|TRBJ2-1|.
CATSTEPGLEFF
>TRBV28|TRBJ2-5|.
CASSLRTGKETQYF
>TRBV29-1|TRBJ2-1|.
CSVPAGGGNEQFF
>TRBV7-9|TRBJ2-5|.
CASSSAGTGRQETQYF
>TRBV6-4|TRBJ2-1|.
CASRRPGQLYNEQFF
>TRBV5-1|TRBJ2-5|.
CASSTGLQQETQYF
>TRBV7-9|TRBJ2-3|.
CATPGQSTDTQYF
>TRBV5-1|TRBJ1-3|.
CASSLAGTVVTSGNTIYF
>TRBV4-3|TRBJ2-7|.
CASSPFVGLGPYEQYF
>TRBV30|TRBJ1-1|.
CAWTGGAGQGGFRAFF
>TRBV7-3|TRBJ1-6|.
CASSGQDRLHSPLHF
>TRBV6-6|TRBJ2-7|once
CASSYSQGYEQYF
>TRBV2|TRBJ2-5|.
CASSEWSSTLGETQYF
>TRBV9|TRBJ2-2|.
CASSVSMIVNTGELFF
>TRBV29-1|TRBJ2-5|.
CSVEPGTRSGTQYF
>TRBV5-1|TRBJ1-2|.
CASSLKSRQGGNYGYTF
>TRBV5-5|TRBJ1-3|.
CASSLGLVSSGNTIYF
>TRBV6-6|TRBJ1-4|.
CASKGQGGRELFF
>TRBV7-9|TRBJ1-5|.
CASSFTQDQPQHF
>TRBV27|TRBJ1-2|.
CASSLGDRDNGYTF
>TRBV12-5|TRBJ2-2|.
CASGLGVGELFF
>TRBV28|TRBJ1-1|once
CASRTQGGNTEAFF
>TRBV19|TRBJ2-3|.
CASSDDGTRTDTQYF
>TRBV29-1|TRBJ1-1|once
CSARPGQGNTEAFF
>TRBV2|TRBJ2-3|.
CASRGLAEQYF
>TRBV27|TRBJ2-1|.
CASSPAWGATYNEQFF
>TRBV30|TRBJ2-3|.
CAWSRSSGGTDTQYF
>TRBV28|TRBJ2-1|.
CASSLGWGQASGEQFF
>TRBV7-7|TRBJ2-1|.
CASSRWTGNEQFF
>TRBV4-2|TRBJ2-4|.
CASSQESAGQGANIQYF
>TRBV11-2|TRBJ1-3|.
CASSSITGVPGNTIYF
>TRBV4-2|TRBJ1-4|.
CASSQGFATNEKLFF
>TRBV21-1|TRBJ2-1|.
CASSHRDRGHNEQFF
>TRBV12-5|TRBJ1-4|.
CASGRTATNEKLFF
>TRBV7-2|TRBJ2-7|.
CASSPSGTGLYEQYF
>TRBV28|TRBJ2-2|.
CASSLWAAQLNTGELFF